The clone carrying this TCR beta chain was recorded a few times. Time point here: blood 2 weeks post-SBRT. Treatment: 15 Gy SBRT to primary tumor, nephrectomy 4 weeks later. The tumor was a clear cell renal cell carcinoma. Assay: immunoSEQ multiplex PCR; the TCRdb copy retains only in-frame clones and omits some. The repertoire holds 100,000 to 150,000 clones, about four fifths seen once, with approximately 6.3% in the top ten. This sample was taken from a study of radiation and T cells in renal cell carcinoma. Turning to the study itself: Nephrectomy followed 15 Gy stereotactic body radiation by 4 weeks.

Trimming stripped 7 bases from V and 3 bases from J, with 10 bases between. This CDR3 has 12 residues. CDR1 is SNHLY, CDR2 FYNNEI, per germline. This TCR was sampled from a man aged 50 to 59 with renal cell carcinoma. The input for sequencing was blood, taken from a patient whose treatment included radiotherapy and nephrectomy. The chain carries TRBV2 and TRBJ2-7; D gene unclear. The CDR3 region is CASTYQNYEQYF. CDR3 DNA sequence: TGTGCCAGCACATACCAGAACTACGAGCAGTACTTC.